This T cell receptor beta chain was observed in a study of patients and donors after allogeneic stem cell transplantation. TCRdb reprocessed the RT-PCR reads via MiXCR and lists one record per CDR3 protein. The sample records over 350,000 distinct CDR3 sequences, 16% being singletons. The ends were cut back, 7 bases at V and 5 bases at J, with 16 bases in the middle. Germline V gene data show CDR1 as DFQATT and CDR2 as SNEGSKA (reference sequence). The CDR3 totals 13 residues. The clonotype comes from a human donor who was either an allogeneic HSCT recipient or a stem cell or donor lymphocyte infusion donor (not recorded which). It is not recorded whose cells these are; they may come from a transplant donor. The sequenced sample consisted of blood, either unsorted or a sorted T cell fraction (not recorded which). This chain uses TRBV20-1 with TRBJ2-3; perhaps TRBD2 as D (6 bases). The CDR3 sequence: CSVISGGGDTQYF. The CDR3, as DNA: TGCAGTGTAATAAGTGGGGGAGGAGATACGCAGTATTTT.